These 9 T cell receptor beta chains came from one sample sequenced in a study of blood T cells in healthy people across ages. Sample-barcoded 5' priming and a J-beta primer mix drove a second PCR of roughly 7 to 11 cycles. TCRdb re-called the 5' RACE reads through MiXCR, storing one row per CDR3 protein. The sample includes over a million distinct CDR3 sequences, roughly 43% of them seen just once. Input material: blood. The receptors originated from a young woman in good health.

This clonotype was observed a single time. The junction and the germline gene differ at one end; a read error may be behind it. The rearrangement uses TRBV20-1 and TRBJ1-1; tentative D call: TRBD1 (5 bases). The germline gives CDR1 DFQATT, CDR2 SNEGSKA (reference sequence). The CDR3 length is 16 residues. Here the CDR3 DNA reads TGCAGTGCTACCCCTTTTGGGGGGGTGTGGAACACTGGAGCTTTCTTT. It specifies CSATPFGGVWNTGAFF.

This clonotype has only a few counts. The rearrangement uses TRBV11-2 and TRBJ2-1; no reliable D call. The CDR3 contains 13 residues. Trimming took 6 bases from V and 1 from J, leaving 7 bases between them. CDR1 is SGHAT, CDR2 FQNNGV, per germline. The chain's CDR3 is CASRSLSYNEQFF. CDR3 DNA sequence: TGTGCCAGCAGGAGCTTATCCTACAATGAGCAGTTCTTC.

This clonotype came up a few times. The chain couples TRBV25-1 to TRBJ2-7, with D possibly TRBD2 on 6 matching bases. Germline V gene lookup returns CDR1 MGHDK and CDR2 SYGVNS. The CDR3 sequence is 14 residues long. The V and J ends lost 6 bases and 1 base respectively, with 13 bases between them. DNA of the CDR3: TGTGCCAGCAGGGGGGGACCGGAGTCCTACGAGCAGTACTTC. Its translation: CASRGGPESYEQYF.

V and J are TRBV4-1 and TRBJ1-1; perhaps TRBD1 as D (5 bases). The V gene's germline CDR1 is MGHRA and CDR2 YSYEKL. There are 16 residues in the CDR3. V was shortened by 5 bases and J by 3 bases, with 19 bases between the two germline ends. The CDR3 region has the DNA TGCGCCAGCAGCTTCCAAGGGGCGGGTGGAGACACTGAAGCTTTCTTT. Protein: CASSFQGAGGDTEAFF.

This clonotype was observed a few times. V and J are TRBV11-2 and TRBJ2-1; TRBD2 might be the D (7 bases). The CDR3 is 17 amino acids. V was shortened by 0 bases and J by 2 bases, with 14 bases between the two germline ends. Germline CDR1 reads SGHAT; CDR2 reads FQNNGV. The CDR3 sequence is CASSLDRGGLPYNEQFF. CDR3 nucleotides: TGTGCCAGCAGCTTAGATAGGGGGGGGCTCCCCTACAATGAGCAGTTCTTC.

This rearrangement joins TRBV12-3 or TRBV12-4 to TRBJ2-5; a weak D match, TRBD2 (6 bases). Trimming took off 5 bases at V and 1 base at J, with 17 bases between the two ends. The CDR3 loop spans 16 amino acids. CDR3 nucleotide sequence: TGTGCCAGCAGTCCTCCGGGGGTTAGGCCCCAAGAGACCCAGTACTTC. Translating gives CASSPPGVRPQETQYF.

The gene calls are TRBV27 and TRBJ1-1; 9 nucleotides line up with TRBD1. The germline gives CDR1 MNHEY, CDR2 SMNVEV (reference sequence). V gave up 5 bases and J gave up 0 bases; unmatched junction bases: 4. The CDR3 length is 15 residues. In DNA form, the CDR3 reads TGTGCCAGCAGTACGGGACAGGGAATGAACACTGAAGCTTTCTTT. Protein product: CASSTGQGMNTEAFF.

V usage is TRBV6-5 and J usage is TRBJ2-5, with 7 bases identical to TRBD1. CDR3 length equals 14 residues. Trimming took 6 bases from V and 5 from J; bases not matched to a gene: 9. Germline values: CDR1 MNHEY, CDR2 SVGAGI. The CDR3, as DNA: TGTGCCAGCAGGTGTTCCAGGGGGACGGAGACCCAGTACTTC. Translation: CASRCSRGTETQYF.

The chain has TRBV28 and TRBJ2-6, with 7 bases matching TRBD1. CDR3 length: 15 amino acids. The V and J ends lost 8 bases and 2 bases, in that order; junction bases with no gene match: 6. Germline CDR1 and CDR2: MDHEN and SYDVKM. The CDR3 nucleotides are TGTGCCAGCTCGACAGGGTCTACTGGGGCCAACGTCCTGACTTTC. Its translation is CASSTGSTGANVLTF. The entire variable domain, with the rest obtained from reference TRBV28 and TRBJ2-6, is as follows: DVKVTQSSRYLVKRTGEKVFLECVQDMDHENMFWYRQDPGLGLRLIYFSYDVKMKEKGDIPEGYSVSREKKERFSLILESASTNQTSMYLCASSTGSTGANVLTFGAGSRLTVL.